The source of this TCR beta chain is a study of blood T cell repertoires in COVID-19. Study-wide context: Samples came from the United States, Italy and Spain, spanning acute and convalescent COVID-19. PBMCs, B-cell-depleted T cells, or T cells provided the cDNA or gDNA that made up the material.

Per the original methods: It was from reference gene primer amplification that nucleated cell counts were estimated. Clones were sequenced by immunoSEQ multiplex PCR, and TCRdb holds only the in-frame ones, with some missing. Clonal size and the V and J genes are those of that table, whereas D and trimming came from the DNA. The data hold around 56,000 clones, with about 84% observed a single time. The CDR3 runs 13 residues. Germline V lookup: CDR1 MNHEY, CDR2 SVGAGI. The V end lost 3 bases, the J end lost 3 bases, and 8 bases lay between the germline ends. Sequenced input: peripheral blood. This TCR came from a man in his sixties with acute or convalescent COVID-19. The chain has TRBV6-5 and TRBJ1-2; D gene ambiguous. CDR3 loop: CASSYEADYGYTF. CDR3 in DNA: TGTGCCAGCAGTTATGAGGCTGACTATGGCTACACCTTC.